A single sample gave rise to the 13 T cell receptor beta chains below, sequenced in a study of preoperative IRX-2 immunotherapy in early breast cancer (dated 2019 in TCRdb). Libraries came from the immunoSEQ multiplex PCR assay. TCRdb mirrors the immuneACCESS table, restricted to in-frame sequences. Some clones are absent from its copies; in checked studies, under half trace to an unresolved V gene, and the reason for the others is unknown. Across this sample there are about 42,000 clones, with roughly 80% seen only once. Roughly 1.2% of the sample comes from the top ten. Read against the paper, the sample's treatment or condition label means: preoperative locoregional IRX-2 cytokine immunotherapy. The starting material was tumor tissue, obtained after IRX-2 immunotherapy. The receptors were sampled from a human donor with breast cancer.

The CDR3 protein is CAWTSGRSGFYNEQFF. The CDR3 DNA sequence: TGTGCCTGGACTAGCGGGAGATCGGGGTTTTACAATGAGCAGTTCTTC. This chain uses TRBV30 with TRBJ2-1; 10 positions match TRBD2. In germline, CDR1 is GTSNPN, CDR2 SVGIG (reference sequence). CDR3 length: 16 residues. With V trimmed by 4 bases and J by 4 bases, 10 bases remained unmatched.

In the case of this clone: Residues arising from an ambiguous or unread base are written as X. This chain links TRBV6-8 with TRBJ1-1, with no clear D. The germline V gene encodes CDR1 MNHGY and CDR2 SAAAGT. The V and J ends lost 5 bases and 5 bases respectively, with 12 bases between them. The CDR3 is made up of 13 amino acids. The CDR3 DNA follows: TGTGCCAGCAGTGAGRGGGAGGGAACTGAAGCTTTCTTT. It yields the protein CASSEXEGTEAFF.

A few counts support this clone. The junction departs from germline at one end; a sequencing error may be responsible. The rearrangement links TRBV19 to TRBJ2-3, with 7 bases lining up with TRBD2. The CDR3 totals 15 residues. Germline CDR1 and CDR2: LNHDA and SQIVND (reference sequence). In DNA form, the CDR3 reads TGTGCCAGTAGTATCTGGCGGGGGAGCACAGATACACAGTATTTT. This codes for CASSIWRGSTDTQYF.

In this sample, this clone turned up a few times. This chain connects TRBV5-1 to TRBJ1-1; possibly TRBD1 for D (6 bases). Germline V lookup: CDR1 SGHRS, CDR2 YFSETQ. The CDR3 totals 17 residues. Between the trimmed V and J ends, which lost 4 bases and 2 bases, there was a span of 21 bases. CDR3: CASSLQLMGAVNTEAFF. The DNA of the CDR3 is TGCGCCAGCAGCCTCCAATTAATGGGGGCGGTCAACACTGAAGCTTTCTTT.

The chain links TRBV7-4 to TRBJ1-1, with 7 bases lining up with TRBD1. Unmatched junction bases numbered 6, after V lost 5 bases and J lost 0 bases. In germline, CDR1 is SGHVT, CDR2 SQSDAQ. This CDR3 comprises 15 residues. The CDR3 DNA reads TGTGCCAGCAGCAAGAAGACAGGGCTGAACACTGAAGCTTTCTTT. Translating gives CASSKKTGLNTEAFF.

This rearrangement joins TRBV15 to TRBJ2-7; TRBD2 might be the D (6 bases). CDR3 length equals 15 residues. CDR1 LNHNV and CDR2 YYDKDF come from the germline V gene (reference sequence). V lost 0 bases, J lost 6 bases, and 15 bases lay in between. The CDR3 loop is CATSRDLGSGGEQYF. CDR3 nucleotide sequence: TGTGCCACCAGCAGAGATCTGGGCTCCGGGGGCGAGCAGTACTTC.

The rearrangement joins TRBV6-8 to TRBJ1-3; possibly TRBD1 for D (5 bases). In germline, CDR1 is MNHGY, CDR2 SAAAGT. The CDR3 consists of 13 residues. The V end was cut by 8 bases, the J end by 4 bases, with 12 bases between. CDR3 DNA: TGTGCCAGCGCGCGGGACGTCGGAAACACCATATATTTT. Protein sequence: CASARDVGNTIYF.

Only a few counts were recorded for this clone. The chain joins TRBV11-3 to TRBJ1-2; 8 bases agree with TRBD1. The trim removed 5 bases at V and 5 bases at J, leaving 10 bases unmatched. The CDR3 length is 15 residues. Germline V gene lookup returns CDR1 SGHNT and CDR2 YENEEA. The CDR3 region has the DNA TGTGCCAGCAGCCCCGGACAGGGCCGTCCTTATGGCTACACCTTC. Encoded protein: CASSPGQGRPYGYTF.

The chain employs TRBV5-1 and TRBJ2-2; D unclear. V was cut by 3 bases and J by 5 bases, with 11 bases left in between. Germline V lookup: CDR1 SGHRS, CDR2 YFSETQ. The CDR3 has 14 residues. CDR3 sequence reads: CASSYGVGTGELFF. Written as DNA, the CDR3 is TGCGCCAGCAGCTATGGAGTAGGGACCGGGGAGCTGTTTTTT.

The rearrangement uses TRBV5-1 and TRBJ1-2; 9 nucleotides align to TRBD1. The CDR3 consists of 14 residues. Trimming at V came to 4 bases and at J to 5 bases, leaving 6 bases not matched to a gene. Germline values: CDR1 SGHRS, CDR2 YFSETQ. CDR3 loop: CASSPPGQGYGYTF. The CDR3 nucleotides are TGCGCCAGCAGCCCGCCAGGACAGGGGTATGGCTACACCTTC.

This clone was seen repeatedly, ten times or more. V is TRBV11-3 and J is TRBJ1-3; D is uncertain. Trimming cost V 5 bases and J 0 bases, with 8 bases left between them. CDR3 length equals 14 residues. The germline gives CDR1 SGHNT, CDR2 YENEEA. The CDR3 reads CASSAGISGNTIYF. The CDR3 bases are TGTGCCAGCAGCGCAGGAATCTCTGGAAACACCATATATTTT.

The CDR3 bases are TGTGCCAGTAGCGGGACTAGCGGGGGGGAGACCCAGTACTTC. This sequence encodes CASSGTSGGETQYF. The chain couples TRBV19 to TRBJ2-5, with TRBD2 identical over 15 bases. Trimming at V came to 6 bases and at J to 5 bases, leaving 1 base not matched to a gene. CDR3 length: 14 residues. Germline-derived CDR1 and CDR2 are LNHDA and SQIVND (reference sequence).

The count of this clone is one. The junction departs from the called germline gene at one end, perhaps through a read error. The chain joins TRBV6-8 to TRBJ2-7; no clear D. The CDR3 contains 15 residues. Germline CDR1 is MNHGY and CDR2 is SAAAGT. CDR3 loop: CAISSYVGTSYEQYF. The DNA for the CDR3 is TGTGCCATCAGTTCCTACGTGGGAACCTCCTACGAGCAGTACTTC.